This T cell receptor beta chain appears in the sequencing data of a study of T-cell reconstitution after alpha-beta-depleted transplantation in children. This clonotype has a count of ten or more. This sample's TCRbeta library carried unique molecular identifier barcodes. One entry per CDR3 protein results from TCRdb running MiXCR on the PCR reads. The top ten hold 0.8% to 1.1% of the sample, which has 640,000 or so distinct CDR3 sequences, approximately 15% seen once. Germline V gene lookup returns CDR1 DFQATT and CDR2 SNEGSKA (reference sequence). Trimming took off 1 base at V and 0 bases at J, with 9 bases between the two ends. This CDR3 contains 14 residues.

The V gene is TRBV20-1, the J gene TRBJ1-1, with no clear D. The sequence was collected from a human donor who donated a stem cell graft to a child with acute myeloid leukemia. This specimen was PBMCs from the stem cell graft donor, taken from the stem cell graft. CDR3 residues: CSARVRRMNTEAFF. As DNA, the CDR3 is TGCAGTGCTAGAGTGAGAAGGATGAACACTGAAGCTTTCTTT.